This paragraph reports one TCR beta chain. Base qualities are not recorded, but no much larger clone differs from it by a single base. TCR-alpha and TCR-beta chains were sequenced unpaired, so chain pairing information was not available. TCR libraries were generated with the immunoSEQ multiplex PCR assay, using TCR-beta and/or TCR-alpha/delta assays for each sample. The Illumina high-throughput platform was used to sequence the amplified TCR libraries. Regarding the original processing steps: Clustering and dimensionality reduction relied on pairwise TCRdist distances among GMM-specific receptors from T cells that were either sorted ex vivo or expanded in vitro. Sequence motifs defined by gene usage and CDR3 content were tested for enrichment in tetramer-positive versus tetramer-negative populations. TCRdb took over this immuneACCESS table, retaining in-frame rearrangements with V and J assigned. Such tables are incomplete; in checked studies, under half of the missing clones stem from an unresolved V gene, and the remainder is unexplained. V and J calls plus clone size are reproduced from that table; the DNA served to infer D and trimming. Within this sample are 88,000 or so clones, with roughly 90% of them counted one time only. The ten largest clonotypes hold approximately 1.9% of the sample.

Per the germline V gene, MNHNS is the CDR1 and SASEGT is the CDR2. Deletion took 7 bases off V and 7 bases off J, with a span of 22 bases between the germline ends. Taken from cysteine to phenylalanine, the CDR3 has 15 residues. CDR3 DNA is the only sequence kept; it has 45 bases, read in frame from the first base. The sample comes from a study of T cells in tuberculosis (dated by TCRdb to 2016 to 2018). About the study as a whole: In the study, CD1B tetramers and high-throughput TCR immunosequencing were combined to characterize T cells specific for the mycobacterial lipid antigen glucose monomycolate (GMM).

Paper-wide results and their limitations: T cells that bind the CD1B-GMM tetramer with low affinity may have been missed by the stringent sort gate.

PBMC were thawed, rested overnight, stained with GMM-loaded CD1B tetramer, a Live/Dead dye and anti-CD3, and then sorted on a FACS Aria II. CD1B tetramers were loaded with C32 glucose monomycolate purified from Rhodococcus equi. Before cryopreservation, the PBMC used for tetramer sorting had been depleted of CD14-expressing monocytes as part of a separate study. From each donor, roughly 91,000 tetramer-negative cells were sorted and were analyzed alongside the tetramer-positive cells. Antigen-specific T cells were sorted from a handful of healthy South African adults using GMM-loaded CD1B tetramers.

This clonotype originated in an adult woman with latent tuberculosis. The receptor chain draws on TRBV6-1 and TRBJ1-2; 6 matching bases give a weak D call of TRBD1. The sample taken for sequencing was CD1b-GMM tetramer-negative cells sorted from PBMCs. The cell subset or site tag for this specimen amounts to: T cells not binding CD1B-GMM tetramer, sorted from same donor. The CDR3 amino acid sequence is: CASTPGGGHPAGYTF. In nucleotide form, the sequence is TGTGCCAGCACCCCCGGGGGGGGACACCCCGCTGGCTACACCTTC.